One and the same sample provided the 13 T cell receptor beta chains below, sequenced in a study of tumor and adjacent non-tumor tissue in lung cancer. A modified ARM-PCR protocol with three rounds of nested PCR amplified TCRbeta. TCRdb reanalysed the multiplex PCR reads using MiXCR and keeps one entry per CDR3 protein. The data show around 39,000 distinct CDR3 sequences, around three fifths seen once. The template was RNA from unsorted bulk tissue. Distant lung tissue was collected more than 3 cm away from the tumor edge. The material sequenced was distant non-tumor lung tissue. The receptors come from a man over 45 with non-small cell lung cancer.

As concerns this clonotype: Germline and junction disagree at one end, which may indicate a read error. The chain uses TRBV11-1 and TRBJ2-7; possible D gene TRBD1, 6 bases. This CDR3 has 12 residues. Germline V CDR1 and CDR2: SGHAT, FQDESV (reference sequence). CDR3 region: CASGTTGYEQYF. The DNA for the CDR3 is TGTGCCAGCGGCACCACAGGGTACGAACAGTACTTC. The full variable domain, rest sourced from reference TRBV11-1 and TRBJ2-7, is EAEVAQSPRYKITEKSQAVAFWCDPISGHATLYWYRQILGQGPELLVQFQDESVVDDSQLPKDRFSAERLKGVDSTLKIQPAELGDSAMYLCASGTTGYEQYFGPGTRLTVT.

The chain links TRBV19 to TRBJ1-6, with 10 bases fitting TRBD1. Germline lookup yields CDR1 LNHDA and CDR2 SQIVND (reference sequence). This CDR3 region has 16 residues. Losses at the gene ends were 3 bases for V and 4 bases for J; bases not matched to a gene: 3. The CDR3: CASSIGTGDYNSPLHF. The CDR3 coding sequence is TGTGCCAGTAGTATCGGGACAGGGGATTATAATTCACCCCTCCACTTT.

Remarks on this clonotype: A read error is possible here, since a much larger clone lies one base away. The chain uses TRBV28 and TRBJ2-3, with D maybe TRBD2 (5 bases). Germline V gives CDR1 MDHEN, CDR2 SYDVKM. The CDR3 has 13 residues. The CDR3 is CASSLLGRDTHYF. CDR3 nucleotide sequence: TGTGCCAGCAGCTTGCTGGGCCGGGATACGCACTATTTT.

Regarding this clonotype: Because the CDR3 is missing its conserved closing phenylalanine or tryptophan, this is likely a read error. This rearrangement joins TRBV28 to TRBJ2-5; no definite D call. Germline loops: CDR1 MDHEN, CDR2 SYDVKM. The CDR3 contains 14 residues. The CDR3 DNA reads TGTGCCAGCAGTCGAGGCAGCGTCCCAGAGTCCCAGTACCTC. Translation: CASSRGSVPESQYL.

With regard to this clonotype: One end of the junction does not line up with germline, which may come from a read error. This chain connects TRBV10-3 to TRBJ2-7, with D maybe TRBD1 (6 bases). The CDR3 length is 15 residues. Germline V CDR1 and CDR2: ENHRY, SYGVKD. CDR3 bases: TGCACCATCACCCAGGGGTGGCAGGGTACCTACGAGCAGTACTTC. Its protein product is CTITQGWQGTYEQYF.

In its sample, this clonotype was seen once. The rearrangement uses TRBV29-1 and TRBJ2-3; 7 bases align to TRBD2. Trimming at V came to 4 bases and at J to 5 bases, leaving 6 bases not matched to a gene. CDR3 length equals 13 residues. Germline lookup yields CDR1 SQVTM and CDR2 ANQGSEA. Here the CDR3 reads CSVVGGTIDTQYF. The DNA for the CDR3 is TGCAGCGTTGTGGGAGGGACCATAGATACGCAGTATTTT.

The V call is TRBV6-4, the J call TRBJ2-3; TRBD2 agrees at 9 bases. Germline lookup yields CDR1 MRHNA and CDR2 SNTAGT. This CDR3 has 14 residues. J gave up 3 bases and V 4 bases, and 2 bases lay outside the gene matches. The CDR3: CASSVSGSTDTQYF. CDR3 DNA: TGTGCCAGCAGTGTTAGCGGGAGTACAGATACGCAGTATTTT.

The J gene is TRBJ2-2, the V gene TRBV24-1, with a weak D call TRBD1 (6 bases). The CDR3 runs to 16 residues. CDR1 and CDR2 from the germline V gene are KGHDR and SFDVKD. V dropped 2 bases and J dropped 3 bases, with 12 bases sitting between them. In DNA form, the CDR3 reads TGTGCCACCAGTGATTCGAGGGGGTCGGACACCGGGGAGCTGTTTTTT. Encoded protein: CATSDSRGSDTGELFF.

The V gene is TRBV5-1, the J gene TRBJ1-2; D uncertain. V gave up 4 bases and J gave up 2 bases, with 9 bases separating them. Germline V gene sequence: CDR1 SGHRS, CDR2 YFSETQ. This CDR3 has 13 amino acids. In nucleotides, the CDR3 is TGCGCCAGCAGCAGAACAGCGAACTATGGCTACACCTTC. Residues: CASSRTANYGYTF.

The J gene is TRBJ2-3, the V gene TRBV19, with a weak D call TRBD2 (6 bases). Germline V CDR1 and CDR2: LNHDA, SQIVND (reference sequence). The CDR3 consists of 14 residues. V was pared by 5 bases and J by 4 bases, with 13 bases between. For the CDR3, the DNA is TGTGCCAGTAGTGCGGGACGTCCGGCAGATACGCAGTATTTT. This sequence encodes CASSAGRPADTQYF.

This clonotype was seen repeatedly, ten times or more. The chain carries TRBV14 and TRBJ1-1, with D possibly TRBD1 on 6 matching bases. V was trimmed by 5 bases and J by 0 bases, leaving 7 bases between them. Germline CDR1 SGHDN, CDR2 FVKESK. CDR3 size: 13 residues. The CDR3 protein is CASSTGMNTEAFF. CDR3 coding DNA: TGTGCCAGCAGCACAGGGATGAACACTGAAGCTTTCTTT.

Details on this clonotype: The junction shows a germline mismatch at one end, possibly a read error. The rearrangement joins TRBV5-4 to TRBJ1-2; the match to TRBD1 covers 10 bases. Germline V CDR1 and CDR2: SGHNT, YYREEE (reference sequence). This CDR3 comprises 18 residues. The CDR3 reads CVSSFPGTGATIRIGYIF. The CDR3 nucleotides read TGTGTCAGCAGCTTCCCCGGGACAGGGGCCACGATTCGAATAGGCTACATCTTC.

This chain uses TRBV6-5 with TRBJ2-1; D call uncertain. This CDR3 comprises 15 residues. The ends were cut back, 0 bases at V and 9 bases at J, with 15 bases in the middle. Germline CDR1 is MNHEY and CDR2 is SVGAGI. The CDR3 DNA reads as TGTGCCAGCAGTTACTCGCCTGGAGTTCGTACTGAGCAGTTCTTC. It is translated as CASSYSPGVRTEQFF.